The rows below give T cell receptor beta chains drawn from one sample of a study of lymphopenia after photon versus proton radiotherapy. Assay: immunoSEQ multiplex PCR; the TCRdb copy retains only in-frame clones and omits some. The data hold around 53,000 clones, with about four fifths observed a single time. The specimen was peripheral blood, collected from a patient treated with photon-based radiotherapy. The receptors stem from a man aged 45-60 years with gastric cancer. Both conserved end residues are part of each CDR3. The order of the fields is V gene, clone size, D gene, J gene, CDR3 protein, CDR3 DNA. The D gene is left open where the match is weak. Only part of the rows carry a size: once, few, many, or a class if the clone is expanded.

v_gene: TRBV19; abundance: -; d_gene: TRBD2; j_gene: TRBJ2-5; CDR3aa: CASSSTSWETQYF; CDR3nt: TGTGCCAGTAGTTCGACTAGCTGGGAGACCCAGTACTTC
v_gene: TRBV7-9; abundance: -; d_gene: -; j_gene: TRBJ2-3; CDR3aa: CASSPQVGVGRTDTQYF; CDR3nt: TGTGCCAGCAGCCCCCAGGTGGGAGTTGGTCGGACAGATACGCAGTATTTT
v_gene: TRBV7-8; abundance: few; d_gene: TRBD1; j_gene: TRBJ1-3; CDR3aa: CASSQLPGTGGGNTIYF; CDR3nt: TGTGCCAGCAGCCAACTCCCCGGGACAGGGGGTGGAAACACCATATATTTT
v_gene: TRBV30; abundance: -; d_gene: -; j_gene: TRBJ2-2; CDR3aa: CAWSPTLLTRAGELFF; CDR3nt: TGTGCCTGGAGTCCCACTCTATTAACTAGGGCCGGGGAGCTGTTTTTT
v_gene: TRBV7-6; abundance: -; d_gene: -; j_gene: TRBJ1-1; CDR3aa: CASSQNKAAFF; CDR3nt: TGTGCCAGCAGCCAAAACAAGGCAGCTTTCTTT
v_gene: TRBV10-3; abundance: -; d_gene: TRBD1; j_gene: TRBJ1-1; CDR3aa: CAIRPGTGSNTEAFF; CDR3nt: TGTGCCATCAGACCCGGGACAGGGTCGAACACTGAAGCTTTCTTT
v_gene: TRBV6-5; abundance: -; d_gene: -; j_gene: TRBJ2-7; CDR3aa: CASSPGGRASYEQYF; CDR3nt: TGTGCCAGCAGCCCCGGTGGGAGAGCGTCCTACGAGCAGTACTTC
v_gene: TRBV7-2; abundance: -; d_gene: TRBD2; j_gene: TRBJ2-3; CDR3aa: CASSLGLAGPSYF; CDR3nt: TGTGCCAGCAGCCTTGGACTAGCGGGGCCTTCGTATTTT
v_gene: TRBV6-1; abundance: -; d_gene: -; j_gene: TRBJ1-1; CDR3aa: CASSEMKGGTEAFF; CDR3nt: TGTGCCAGCAGTGAAATGAAGGGTGGCACTGAAGCTTTCTTT
v_gene: TRBV7-9; abundance: -; d_gene: TRBD2; j_gene: TRBJ2-2; CDR3aa: CASSFGLAGRGTGELFF; CDR3nt: TGTGCCAGCAGCTTCGGACTAGCGGGGAGAGGAACCGGGGAGCTGTTTTTT
v_gene: TRBV6-1; abundance: -; d_gene: -; j_gene: TRBJ2-2; CDR3aa: CASRTAALTHGELFF; CDR3nt: TGTGCCAGCAGGACCGCAGCCTTGACGCACGGGGAGCTGTTTTTT
v_gene: TRBV28; abundance: once; d_gene: TRBD1; j_gene: TRBJ1-1; CDR3aa: CASSSGQVYGFF; CDR3nt: TGTGCCAGCAGCTCAGGACAGGTTTACGGTTTCTTT
v_gene: TRBV9; abundance: -; d_gene: -; j_gene: TRBJ2-1; CDR3aa: CASSVVDGSGALKQFF; CDR3nt: TGTGCCAGCAGCGTAGTTGATGGTAGCGGAGCACTTAAGCAGTTCTTC
v_gene: TRBV18; abundance: -; d_gene: -; j_gene: TRBJ2-7; CDR3aa: CASSPPGQGPYEQYF; CDR3nt: TGTGCCAGCTCACCACCGGGGCAGGGGCCGTACGAGCAGTACTTC
v_gene: TRBV5-1; abundance: -; d_gene: -; j_gene: TRBJ2-3; CDR3aa: CASSLGGTDTQYF; CDR3nt: TGCGCCAGCAGCTTAGGAGGCACAGATACGCAGTATTTT
v_gene: TRBV5-1; abundance: few; d_gene: -; j_gene: TRBJ2-3; CDR3aa: CASTPGGTDTQYF; CDR3nt: TGCGCCAGCACCCCAGGGGGCACAGATACGCAGTATTTT
v_gene: TRBV5-1; abundance: -; d_gene: -; j_gene: TRBJ2-3; CDR3aa: CASSSNTDTQYF; CDR3nt: TGCGCCAGCAGCTCCAACACAGATACGCAGTATTTT
v_gene: TRBV7-9; abundance: -; d_gene: -; j_gene: TRBJ2-1; CDR3aa: CASSSGRIPYNEQFF; CDR3nt: TGTGCCAGCAGCTCCGGCAGGATTCCCTACAATGAGCAGTTCTTC
v_gene: TRBV11-2; abundance: -; d_gene: TRBD2; j_gene: TRBJ2-1; CDR3aa: CASGTSGRAGEQFF; CDR3nt: TGTGCCAGCGGGACTAGCGGGAGGGCGGGTGAGCAGTTCTTC
v_gene: TRBV10-3; abundance: -; d_gene: TRBD2; j_gene: TRBJ2-3; CDR3aa: CAISESAGVSTDTQYF; CDR3nt: TGTGCCATCAGTGAGTCGGCGGGGGTTAGCACAGATACGCAGTATTTT
v_gene: TRBV5-1; abundance: -; d_gene: TRBD2; j_gene: TRBJ2-3; CDR3aa: CASSLVSGRAADTQYF; CDR3nt: TGCGCCAGCAGCTTGGTTAGCGGGAGGGCCGCAGATACGCAGTATTTT
v_gene: TRBV7-9; abundance: few; d_gene: -; j_gene: TRBJ1-1; CDR3aa: CASSQGGDVGTEAFF; CDR3nt: TGCGCCAGCAGCCAAGGCGGGGACGTAGGCACTGAAGCTTTCTTT